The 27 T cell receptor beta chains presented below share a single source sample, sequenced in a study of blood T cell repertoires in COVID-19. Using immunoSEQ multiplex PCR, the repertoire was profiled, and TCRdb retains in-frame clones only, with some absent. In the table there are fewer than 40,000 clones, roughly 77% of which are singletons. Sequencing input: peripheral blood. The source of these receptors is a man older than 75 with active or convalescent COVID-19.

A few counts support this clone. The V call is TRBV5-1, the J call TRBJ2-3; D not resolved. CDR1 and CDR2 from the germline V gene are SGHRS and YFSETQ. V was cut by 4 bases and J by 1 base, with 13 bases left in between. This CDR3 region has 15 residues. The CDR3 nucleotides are TGCGCCAGCAGCCCCGGCAACCAGGGCACAGATACGCAGTATTTT. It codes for CASSPGNQGTDTQYF.

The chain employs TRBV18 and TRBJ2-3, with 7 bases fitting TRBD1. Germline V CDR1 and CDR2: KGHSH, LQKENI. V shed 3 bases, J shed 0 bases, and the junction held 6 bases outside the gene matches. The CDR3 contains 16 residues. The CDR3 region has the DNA TGTGCCAGCTCACCGGGACCGGGACAGAGCACAGATACGCAGTATTTT. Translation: CASSPGPGQSTDTQYF.

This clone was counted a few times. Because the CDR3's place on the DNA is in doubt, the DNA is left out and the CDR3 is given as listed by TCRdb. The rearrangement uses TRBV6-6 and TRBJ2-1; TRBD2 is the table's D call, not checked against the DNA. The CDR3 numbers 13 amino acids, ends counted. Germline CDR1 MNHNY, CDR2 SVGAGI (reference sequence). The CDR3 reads CASSTSGIGEQFF.

The CDR3: CASSATGLRPGELFF. The CDR3 region has the DNA TGTGCCAGCAGCGCAACGGGGTTGAGGCCCGGGGAGCTGTTTTTT. V and J are TRBV5-5 and TRBJ2-2, with D maybe TRBD2 (5 bases). This CDR3 is 15 amino acids long. V was shortened by 4 bases and J by 6 bases, with 16 bases between the two germline ends. CDR1 is SGHKS, CDR2 YYEKEE, per germline (reference sequence).

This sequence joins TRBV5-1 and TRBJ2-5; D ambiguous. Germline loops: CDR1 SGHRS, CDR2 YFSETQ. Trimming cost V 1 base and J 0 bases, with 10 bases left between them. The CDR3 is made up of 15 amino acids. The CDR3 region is CASSLSGQNQETQYF. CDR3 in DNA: TGCGCCAGCAGCTTGAGTGGGCAAAACCAAGAGACCCAGTACTTC.

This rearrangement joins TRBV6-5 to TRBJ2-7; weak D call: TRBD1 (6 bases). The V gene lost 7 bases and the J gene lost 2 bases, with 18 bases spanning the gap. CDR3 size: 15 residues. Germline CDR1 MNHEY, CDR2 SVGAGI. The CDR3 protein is CASISAPTGPYEQYF. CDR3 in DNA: TGTGCCAGCATCTCAGCGCCGACAGGTCCCTACGAGCAGTACTTC.

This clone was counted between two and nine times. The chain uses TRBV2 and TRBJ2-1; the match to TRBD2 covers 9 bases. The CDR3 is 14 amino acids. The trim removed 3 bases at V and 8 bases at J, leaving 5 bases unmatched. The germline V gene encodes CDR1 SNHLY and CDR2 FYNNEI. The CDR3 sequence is CASSETSGWYEQFF. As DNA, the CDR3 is TGTGCCAGCAGTGAGACTAGCGGTTGGTATGAGCAGTTCTTC.

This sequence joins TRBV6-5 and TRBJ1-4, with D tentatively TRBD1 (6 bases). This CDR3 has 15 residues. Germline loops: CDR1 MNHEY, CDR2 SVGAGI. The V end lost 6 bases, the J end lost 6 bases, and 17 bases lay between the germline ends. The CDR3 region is CASSPRQVLDEKLFF. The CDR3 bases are TGTGCCAGCAGCCCCCGACAGGTTTTGGATGAAAAACTGTTTTTT.

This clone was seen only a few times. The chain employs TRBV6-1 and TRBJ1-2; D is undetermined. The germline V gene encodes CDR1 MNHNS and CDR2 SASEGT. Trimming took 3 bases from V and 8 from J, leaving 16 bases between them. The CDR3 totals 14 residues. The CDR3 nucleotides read TGTGCCAGCAGTGACGTACAGCTTCCGGGGGGCTACACCTTC. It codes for CASSDVQLPGGYTF.

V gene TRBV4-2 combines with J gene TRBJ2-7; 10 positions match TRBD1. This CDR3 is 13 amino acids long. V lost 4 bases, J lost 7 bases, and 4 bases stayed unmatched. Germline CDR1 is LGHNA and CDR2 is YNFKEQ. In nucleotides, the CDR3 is TGTGCCAGCAGCCTAGGACAGGGGGGGGAGCAGTACTTC. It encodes CASSLGQGGEQYF.

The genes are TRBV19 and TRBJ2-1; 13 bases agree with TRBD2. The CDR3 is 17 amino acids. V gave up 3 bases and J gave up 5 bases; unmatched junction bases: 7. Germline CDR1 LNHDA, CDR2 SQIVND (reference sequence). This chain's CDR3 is CASSILGLAGIHNEQFF. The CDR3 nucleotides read TGTGCCAGTAGTATCCTGGGACTAGCGGGGATCCACAATGAGCAGTTCTTC.

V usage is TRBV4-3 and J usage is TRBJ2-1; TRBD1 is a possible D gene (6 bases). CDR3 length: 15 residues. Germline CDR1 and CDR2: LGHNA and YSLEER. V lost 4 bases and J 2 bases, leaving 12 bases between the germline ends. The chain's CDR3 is CASSRRRGTYNEQFF. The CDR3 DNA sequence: TGCGCCAGCAGCCGGCGTAGGGGGACCTACAATGAGCAGTTCTTC.

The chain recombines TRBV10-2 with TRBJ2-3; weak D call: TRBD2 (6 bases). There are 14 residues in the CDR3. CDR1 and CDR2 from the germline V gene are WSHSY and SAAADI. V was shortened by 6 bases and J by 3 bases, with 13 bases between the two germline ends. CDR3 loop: CASRYGAGTDTQYF. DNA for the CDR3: TGCGCCAGCAGGTACGGGGCGGGGACAGATACGCAGTATTTT.

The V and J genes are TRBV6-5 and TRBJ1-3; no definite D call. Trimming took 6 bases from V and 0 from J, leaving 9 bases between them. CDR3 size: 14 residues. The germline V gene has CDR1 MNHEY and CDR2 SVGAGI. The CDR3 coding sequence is TGTGCCAGCAGGCTAGGATCCTCTGGAAACACCATATATTTT. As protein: CASRLGSSGNTIYF.

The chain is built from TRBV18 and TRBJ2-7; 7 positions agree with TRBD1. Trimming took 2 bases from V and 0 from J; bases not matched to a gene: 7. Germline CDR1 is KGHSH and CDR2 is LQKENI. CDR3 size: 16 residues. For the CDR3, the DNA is TGTGCCAGCTCACCAGACAGGGTCTCTTTCTCCTACGAGCAGTACTTC. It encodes CASSPDRVSFSYEQYF.

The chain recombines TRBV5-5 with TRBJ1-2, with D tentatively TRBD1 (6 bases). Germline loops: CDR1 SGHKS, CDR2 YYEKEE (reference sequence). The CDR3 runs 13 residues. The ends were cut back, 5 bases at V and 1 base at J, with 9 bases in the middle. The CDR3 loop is CASSWTDNYGYTF. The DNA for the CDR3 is TGTGCCAGCAGTTGGACAGATAACTATGGCTACACCTTC.

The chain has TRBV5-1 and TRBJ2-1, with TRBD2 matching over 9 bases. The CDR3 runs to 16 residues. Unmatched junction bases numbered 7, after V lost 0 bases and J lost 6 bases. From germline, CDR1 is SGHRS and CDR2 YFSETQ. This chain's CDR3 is CASSLAAGAGGNEQFF. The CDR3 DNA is TGCGCCAGCAGCTTGGCGGCGGGAGCGGGGGGCAATGAGCAGTTCTTC.

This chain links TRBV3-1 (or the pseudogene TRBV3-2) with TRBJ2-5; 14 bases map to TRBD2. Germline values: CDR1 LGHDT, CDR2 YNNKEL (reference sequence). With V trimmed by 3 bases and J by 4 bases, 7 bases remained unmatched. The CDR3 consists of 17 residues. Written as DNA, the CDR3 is TGTGCCAGCAGCCAGAGACTAGCGGGGGGGCTGATAGAGACCCAGTACTTC. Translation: CASSQRLAGGLIETQYF.

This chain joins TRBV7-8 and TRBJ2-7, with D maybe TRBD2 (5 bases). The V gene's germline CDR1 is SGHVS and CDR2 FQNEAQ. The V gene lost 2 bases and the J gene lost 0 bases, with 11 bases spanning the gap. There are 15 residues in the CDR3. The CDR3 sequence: CASSLFGGNSYEQYF. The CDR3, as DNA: TGTGCCAGCAGCTTATTCGGAGGTAACTCCTACGAGCAGTACTTC.

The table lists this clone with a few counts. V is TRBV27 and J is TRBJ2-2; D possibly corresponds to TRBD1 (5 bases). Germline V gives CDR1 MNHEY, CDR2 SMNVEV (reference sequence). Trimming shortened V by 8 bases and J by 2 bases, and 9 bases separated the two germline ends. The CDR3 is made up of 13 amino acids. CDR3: CASEDTNTGELFF. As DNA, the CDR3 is TGTGCCAGCGAGGACACCAACACCGGGGAGCTGTTTTTT.

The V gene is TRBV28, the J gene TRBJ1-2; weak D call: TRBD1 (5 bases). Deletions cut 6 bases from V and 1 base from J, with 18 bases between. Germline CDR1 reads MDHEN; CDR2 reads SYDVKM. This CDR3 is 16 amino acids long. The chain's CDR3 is CASRPPQGGYNYGYTF. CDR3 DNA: TGTGCCAGCAGGCCCCCCCAGGGCGGATATAACTATGGCTACACCTTC.

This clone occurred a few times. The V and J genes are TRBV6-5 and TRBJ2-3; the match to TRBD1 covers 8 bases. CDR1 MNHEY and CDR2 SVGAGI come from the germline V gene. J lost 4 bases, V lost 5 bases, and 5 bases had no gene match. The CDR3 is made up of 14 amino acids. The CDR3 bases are TGTGCCAGCAGTCCGGACAGGGTGTCAGATACGCAGTATTTT. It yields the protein CASSPDRVSDTQYF.

The CDR3 nucleotides are TGTGCCAGCAGGACGGGACTAGCATTCAATGAGCAGTTCTTC. It is translated as CASRTGLAFNEQFF. The J gene is TRBJ2-1, the V gene TRBV27; 9 bases agree with TRBD2. The CDR3 loop spans 14 amino acids. CDR1 is MNHEY, CDR2 SMNVEV, per germline (reference sequence). V lost 6 bases, J lost 6 bases, and 6 bases stayed unmatched.

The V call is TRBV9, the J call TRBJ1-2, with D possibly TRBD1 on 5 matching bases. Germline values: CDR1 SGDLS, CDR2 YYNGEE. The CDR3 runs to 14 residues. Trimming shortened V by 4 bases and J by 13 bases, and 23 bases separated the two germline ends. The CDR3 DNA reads TGTGCCAGCAGCCCTCCAGGAGAGTTGGGACTACGCACCTTC. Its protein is CASSPPGELGLRTF. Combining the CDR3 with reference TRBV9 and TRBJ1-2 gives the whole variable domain DSGVTQTPKHLITATGQRVTLRCSPRSGDLSVYWYQQSLDQGLQFLIQYYNGEERAKGNILERFSAQQFPDLHSELNLSSLELGDSALYFCASSPPGELGLRTFGSGTRLTVV.

CDR3 nucleotides: TGTGCCAGCAGCCCCGGGGACAGACCCTACGAGCAGTACTTC. This encodes CASSPGDRPYEQYF. The chain recombines TRBV7-9 with TRBJ2-7; 7 bases align to TRBD1. Germline assignment: CDR1 SEHNR and CDR2 FQNEAQ (reference sequence). V lost 5 bases, J lost 2 bases, and 6 bases stayed unmatched. The CDR3 covers 14 residues.

CDR3: CASSDRDREGYTF. CDR3 coding DNA: TGTGCCAGCAGCGACCGGGACAGGGAAGGCTACACCTTC. The rearrangement joins TRBV7-8 to TRBJ1-2, with TRBD1 matching 9 bases. The CDR3 is made up of 13 amino acids. The germline gives CDR1 SGHVS, CDR2 FQNEAQ. With 5 bases clipped from V and 8 bases from J, the junction kept 6 bases outside the gene matches.

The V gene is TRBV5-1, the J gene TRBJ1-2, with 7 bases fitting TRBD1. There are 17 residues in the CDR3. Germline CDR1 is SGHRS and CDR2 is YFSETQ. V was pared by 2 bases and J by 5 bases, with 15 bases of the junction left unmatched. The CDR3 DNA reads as TGCGCCAGCAGCTTCGGCCCCGAACAGGGGTCGGGGTATGGCTACACCTTC. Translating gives CASSFGPEQGSGYGYTF.